This T cell receptor (beta chain) derives from a study of shared clonotypes between healthy human individuals. Study at large: CD8 memory received one plate per donor, CD8 naive two, CD4 memory three and CD4 naive three. Findings and caveats of the study: Sequencing depth was expected to influence donor clonotype sharing.

Naive CD45RA+ and memory CD45RA-negative subsets were split from CD4+ cells. In the original processing: Junction-only immunoSEQ sequences carried no quality scores, so filtering differed. Profiling relied on immunoSEQ multiplex PCR, and the TCRdb table lists in-frame clones only, not all of them. Clone size and V and J calls were adopted from that table, with D and trimming inferred from the DNA. Of around 980,000 clones listed, around 78% are singletons. CDR3 length equals 13 residues. CDR1 and CDR2 (germline): MNHEY, SMNVEV (reference sequence). V was trimmed by 8 bases and J by 8 bases, leaving 13 bases between them. As for this clone: The antigen remains unidentified.

The rearrangement joins TRBV27 to TRBJ1-6; no clear D. Sequenced: memory CD4+ T cells from PBMCs. The subset denotes: CD45RA-negative fraction. This TCR derives from a man aged 18-30 years in good health. Some clones in this sample may be carry-over from other donors' samples. The CDR3 reads CASGWESYSPLHF. The CDR3 bases are TGTGCCAGCGGGTGGGAATCCTATTCACCCCTCCACTTT.